This is a list of T cell receptor beta chains from one sample in a study of early T cells in non-severe SARS-CoV-2 infection. TCRdb reanalysed the 5' RACE reads using MiXCR and keeps one entry per CDR3 protein. The table lists about 66,000 distinct CDR3 sequences, roughly 18% of them singletons, with under 9% in the top ten. The sequencing used whole blood, collected at baseline. Receptors were obtained from an adult who was a healthcare worker with PCR-confirmed SARS-CoV-2 infection or an uninfected control (not recorded which). Each CDR3 is given with its conserved first and last residue. A D gene is named only where the DNA matches it firmly. Only part of the rows carry a size: once, few, many, or a class if the clone is expanded.

abundance: few
d_gene: TRBD1
v_gene: TRBV7-9
j_gene: TRBJ2-2
CDR3nt: TGTGCCAGCAGCTTTCGGACAGGGGGCGGCACCGGGGAGCTGTTTTTT
CDR3aa: CASSFRTGGGTGELFF

abundance: -
d_gene: -
v_gene: TRBV7-2
j_gene: TRBJ2-1
CDR3nt: TGTGCCAGCAGCTTAGAGTACTCCTACAATGAGCAGTTCTTC
CDR3aa: CASSLEYSYNEQFF

abundance: -
d_gene: -
v_gene: TRBV20-1
j_gene: TRBJ2-7
CDR3nt: TGCAGTGCTAGTGTTAGATCAGTTAGCTCCTACGAGCAGTACTTC
CDR3aa: CSASVRSVSSYEQYF

abundance: few
d_gene: TRBD1
v_gene: TRBV27
j_gene: TRBJ1-5
CDR3nt: TGTGCCAGCAGTACAGGGGTTCTTAGCAATCAGCCCCAGCATTTT
CDR3aa: CASSTGVLSNQPQHF

abundance: many
d_gene: -
v_gene: TRBV6-2/TRBV6-3
j_gene: TRBJ1-2
CDR3nt: TGTGCCAGCAGTACGGGGTCTAACTATGGCTACACCTTC
CDR3aa: CASSTGSNYGYTF

abundance: -
d_gene: -
v_gene: TRBV6-1
j_gene: TRBJ1-5
CDR3nt: TGTGCCAGCGTGCGGGACTTTACCTCTGGGGGTCAGCCCCAGCATTTT
CDR3aa: CASVRDFTSGGQPQHF

abundance: -
d_gene: -
v_gene: TRBV20-1
j_gene: TRBJ2-3
CDR3nt: TGCAGTGCTAGAGTCCCGATAAAAGATACGCAGTATTTT
CDR3aa: CSARVPIKDTQYF

abundance: few
d_gene: -
v_gene: TRBV7-8
j_gene: TRBJ2-2
CDR3nt: TGTGCCAGCAGCCCCCTGTCCGGGGTAACCGGGGAGCTGTTTTTT
CDR3aa: CASSPLSGVTGELFF

abundance: -
d_gene: TRBD2
v_gene: TRBV5-4
j_gene: TRBJ2-5
CDR3nt: TGTGCCAGCCGGACTAGCGGGGGGGCATACCAAGAGACCCAGTACTTC
CDR3aa: CASRTSGGAYQETQYF

abundance: many
d_gene: TRBD2
v_gene: TRBV20-1
j_gene: TRBJ2-7
CDR3nt: TGCAGTGCTAGAGAGCCCGGGGCGGGAGGTTCCTACGAGCAGTACTTC
CDR3aa: CSAREPGAGGSYEQYF

abundance: many
d_gene: -
v_gene: TRBV7-9
j_gene: TRBJ2-1
CDR3nt: TGTGCCAGCAGCTTAGCTGCCACAGAGAGCTCCTACAATGAGCAGTTCTTC
CDR3aa: CASSLAATESSYNEQFF

abundance: many
d_gene: TRBD2
v_gene: TRBV27
j_gene: TRBJ2-5
CDR3nt: TGTGCCAGCAGTTCAATAGCGGGAGGTGAGACCCAGTACTTC
CDR3aa: CASSSIAGGETQYF

abundance: -
d_gene: TRBD1
v_gene: TRBV10-3
j_gene: TRBJ2-7
CDR3nt: TGTGCCATCAGTGACCCTTCTGACAGGGGGCATTACGAGCAGTACTTC
CDR3aa: CAISDPSDRGHYEQYF

abundance: -
d_gene: -
v_gene: TRBV6-1
j_gene: TRBJ2-7
CDR3nt: TGTGCCAGCAGTGGCGGCAGGGAGTACTTC
CDR3aa: CASSGGREYF

abundance: many
d_gene: TRBD1
v_gene: TRBV7-2
j_gene: TRBJ1-4
CDR3nt: TGTGCCAGCAGGACAGGGGGCAAAAGAGGGAAACTGTTTTTT
CDR3aa: CASRTGGKRGKLFF

abundance: few
d_gene: -
v_gene: TRBV9
j_gene: TRBJ2-1
CDR3nt: TGTGCCAGCAGCGTAGAGGACAGTACCTACAATGAGCAGTTCTTC
CDR3aa: CASSVEDSTYNEQFF

abundance: few
d_gene: -
v_gene: TRBV11-2
j_gene: TRBJ2-3
CDR3nt: TGTGCCAGCAGCTTATCGCTGGTCGCAGATACGCAGTATTTT
CDR3aa: CASSLSLVADTQYF

abundance: medium-sized
d_gene: TRBD1
v_gene: TRBV20-1
j_gene: TRBJ1-5
CDR3nt: TGCAGTGCTAGAGAACGACAGGGGGAAACGGGTTGGGGCAATCAGCCCCAGCATTTT
CDR3aa: CSARERQGETGWGNQPQHF

abundance: few
d_gene: -
v_gene: TRBV7-9
j_gene: TRBJ2-5
CDR3nt: TGTGCCAGCAGCTTAGAGATATTGGGACCACAAGAGACCCAGTACTTC
CDR3aa: CASSLEILGPQETQYF

abundance: few
d_gene: -
v_gene: TRBV6-2/TRBV6-3
j_gene: TRBJ2-5
CDR3nt: TGTGCCAGCGGGGAGAGCGCGCAGACCCAGTACTTC
CDR3aa: CASGESAQTQYF

abundance: -
d_gene: -
v_gene: TRBV5-8
j_gene: TRBJ2-3
CDR3nt: TGTGCCAGCAGATCCGACTCCTACACAGATACGCAGTATTTT
CDR3aa: CASRSDSYTDTQYF

abundance: -
d_gene: -
v_gene: TRBV14
j_gene: TRBJ2-7
CDR3nt: TGTGCCAGCAGCCCTCAGCGAGTAACCAAGGGCGAGCAGTACTTC
CDR3aa: CASSPQRVTKGEQYF

abundance: many
d_gene: -
v_gene: TRBV25-1
j_gene: TRBJ2-2
CDR3nt: TGTGCCAGCCGAGACCTTGACACCGGGGAGCTGTTTTTT
CDR3aa: CASRDLDTGELFF

abundance: few
d_gene: TRBD1
v_gene: TRBV6-5
j_gene: TRBJ1-5
CDR3nt: TGTGCCAGCAGCCAGGGACAGGGGAAAAATCAGCCCCAGCATTTT
CDR3aa: CASSQGQGKNQPQHF

abundance: -
d_gene: -
v_gene: TRBV20-1
j_gene: TRBJ2-5
CDR3nt: TGCAGTGCTAGAGATTGGGCAGCGTCCCGGAAAGAGACCCAGTACTTC
CDR3aa: CSARDWAASRKETQYF

abundance: many
d_gene: -
v_gene: TRBV11-2
j_gene: TRBJ2-7
CDR3nt: TGTGCCAGCAGCGGACGGCTTTGGGGCGAGCAGTACTTC
CDR3aa: CASSGRLWGEQYF

abundance: -
d_gene: TRBD2
v_gene: TRBV7-8
j_gene: TRBJ2-1
CDR3nt: TGTGCCAGCAGCTCCGCACTAGCGGGGGGGCGGAATGAGCAGTTCTTC
CDR3aa: CASSSALAGGRNEQFF

abundance: -
d_gene: -
v_gene: TRBV24-1
j_gene: TRBJ2-7
CDR3nt: TGTGCCACCAGTGATCCCCGGACGGAGAGCTCCTACGAGCAGTACTTC
CDR3aa: CATSDPRTESSYEQYF